Here is one T cell receptor (beta chain) with its context. 60 Vbeta and 13 Jbeta primers were used in PCR. The method was immunoSEQ multiplex PCR; TCRdb's version includes in-frame clones alone and lacks a portion of them. The sample yields fewer than 130,000 clones, less than 85% seen once. This entry belongs to a study of cytomegalovirus exposure and HLA in healthy donors. About the research overall: Earlier, 150 million to 200 million T cells were analyzed, and about 120 million unique TCR beta sequences were found among them.

The germline V gene has CDR1 SGHVS and CDR2 FNYEAQ. Trimming left V 1 base short and J 4 bases short, with 9 bases between. The CDR3 is made up of 14 amino acids. V gene TRBV7-6 combines with J gene TRBJ2-3; D gene uncertain. This clonotype originated in a man aged 30-40 years in good health and CMV-seropositive. Sequencing used PBMCs. The DNA for the CDR3 is TGTGCCAGCAGCTTAGTTGCCGCGGCAGATACGCAGTATTTT. The encoded protein is CASSLVAAADTQYF.